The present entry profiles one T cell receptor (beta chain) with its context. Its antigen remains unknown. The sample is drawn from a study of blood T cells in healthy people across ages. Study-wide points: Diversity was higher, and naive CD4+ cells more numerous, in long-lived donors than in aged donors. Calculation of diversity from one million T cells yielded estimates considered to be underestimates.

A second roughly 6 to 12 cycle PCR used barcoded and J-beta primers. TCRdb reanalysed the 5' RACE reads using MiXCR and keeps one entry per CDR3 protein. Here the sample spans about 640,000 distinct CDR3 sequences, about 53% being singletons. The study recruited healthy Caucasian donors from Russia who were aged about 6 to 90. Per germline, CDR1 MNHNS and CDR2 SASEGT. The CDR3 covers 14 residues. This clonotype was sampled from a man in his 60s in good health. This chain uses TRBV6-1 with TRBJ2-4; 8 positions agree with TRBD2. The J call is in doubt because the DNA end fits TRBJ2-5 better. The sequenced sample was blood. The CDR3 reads CASKQRGIEETQYF. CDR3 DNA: TGTGCCAGCAAGCAGCGGGGGATTGAAGAGACCCAGTACTTC.